The 15 T cell receptor beta chains presented below share a single source sample, sequenced in a study of T cell responses to AZD1222 COVID-19 vaccine (dated by TCRdb to about 2021). Receptors were amplified or captured by the immunoSEQ multiplex PCR assay. The source is immuneACCESS, and TCRdb retained only in-frame sequences with V and J called. Part of the clones is not carried over; for the studies checked, unresolved V genes explain less than half of this, and the remainder is unexplained. This sample lists about 150,000 clones; roughly 88% were detected once. The top ten clonotypes cover under 5.5% of the sample. Read against the paper, the sample's time point label means: about 28 days (+/-7) after the second vaccine dose. The sample's treatment or condition label is to be understood as: meningococcal conjugate vaccine given as trial control. The sequencing used peripheral blood, collected 28 days after the second dose of the MenACWY control vaccine. Receptor source: an adult who received the MenACWY meningococcal vaccine as a control.

This chain connects TRBV19 to TRBJ1-5, with D uncertain. The V gene lost 2 bases and the J gene lost 3 bases, with 11 bases spanning the gap. Germline lookup yields CDR1 LNHDA and CDR2 SQIVND (reference sequence). The CDR3 has 15 amino acids. The DNA for the CDR3 is TGTGCCAGTAGTATATTTCGGCAGATCAATCAGCCCCAGCATTTT. Its protein product is CASSIFRQINQPQHF.

The gene calls are TRBV7-3 and TRBJ1-6; tentative D call: TRBD1 (5 bases). CDR1 and CDR2 from the germline V gene are SGHTA and FQGTGA. V was clipped by 5 bases and J by 6 bases, with 17 bases between them. The CDR3 sequence is 16 residues long. The CDR3 loop reads CASSKGRREGNSPLHF. The CDR3 DNA is TGTGCCAGCAGCAAGGGACGGAGGGAAGGTAATTCACCCCTCCACTTT.

In its sample, this clone was seen once. The V and J genes are TRBV18 and TRBJ1-2; TRBD1 matches at 9 bases. Trimming cost V 3 bases and J 6 bases; bases outside gene matches: 8. Germline CDR1 KGHSH, CDR2 LQKENI. This CDR3 is 15 amino acids long. CDR3 sequence: CASSPGQGPNHGYTF. Here the CDR3 DNA reads TGTGCCAGCTCACCGGGACAGGGACCGAACCATGGCTACACCTTC. Full variable domain (missing parts from reference TRBV18 and TRBJ1-2): NAGVMQNPRHLVRRRGQEARLRCSPMKGHSHVYWYRQLPEEGLKFMVYLQKENIIDESGMPKERFSAEFPKEGPSILRIQQVVRGDSAAYFCASSPGQGPNHGYTFGSGTRLTVV.

The sample holds one count of this clone. The chain joins TRBV19 to TRBJ1-1; 7 bases are shared with TRBD1. Germline lookup yields CDR1 LNHDA and CDR2 SQIVND (reference sequence). The V and J ends lost 8 bases and 2 bases, in that order; junction bases with no gene match: 8. The CDR3 is 14 residues long. CDR3 in DNA: TGTGCCAGTTGGACAGGTGGGGGAAACACTGAAGCTTTCTTT. It codes for CASWTGGGNTEAFF.

The V call is TRBV19, the J call TRBJ1-1; TRBD1 matches at 8 bases. After removal of 4 bases from V and 0 bases from J, the junction contained 4 bases not matched to a gene. Germline V gives CDR1 LNHDA, CDR2 SQIVND (reference sequence). The CDR3 loop spans 15 amino acids. The CDR3 sequence: CASSRDRPMNTEAFF. In DNA form, the CDR3 reads TGTGCCAGTAGTAGGGACAGGCCAATGAACACTGAAGCTTTCTTT.

The rearrangement links TRBV4-1 to TRBJ1-1; 7 bases align to TRBD1. Looked up from germline, CDR1 is MGHRA and CDR2 is YSYEKL. The CDR3 is 14 residues long. V shed 2 bases, J shed 5 bases, and the junction held 5 bases outside the gene matches. CDR3 amino acids: CASSQRDRDTEAFF. The CDR3 nucleotides are TGCGCCAGCAGCCAACGAGACAGGGATACTGAAGCTTTCTTT.

The V gene is TRBV6-2 or TRBV6-3, the J gene TRBJ2-2, with a tentative D call TRBD2 (7 bases). Germline-derived CDR1 and CDR2 are MNHEY and SVGEGT. Trimming took off 6 bases at V and 1 base at J, with 15 bases between the two ends. The CDR3 loop spans 16 amino acids. This chain's CDR3 is CASSPRGRLNTGELFF. The CDR3 DNA follows: TGTGCCAGCAGCCCGCGGGGGCGACTGAACACCGGGGAGCTGTTTTTT.

The genes are TRBV5-4 and TRBJ2-1; 12 positions match TRBD2. CDR3 size: 16 residues. CDR1 and CDR2 (germline): SGHNT, YYREEE (reference sequence). Trimming cost V 4 bases and J 3 bases; bases outside gene matches: 5. This chain's CDR3 is CASSPGLAGHYNEQFF. The CDR3 nucleotides read TGTGCCAGCAGCCCTGGACTAGCGGGGCACTACAATGAGCAGTTCTTC. The variable domain in full, with the rest retrieved from reference TRBV5-4 and TRBJ2-1, is ETGVTQSPTHLIKTRGQQVTLRCSSQSGHNTVSWYQQALGQGPQFIFQYYREEENGRGNFPPRFSGLQFPNYSSELNVNALELDDSALYLCASSPGLAGHYNEQFFGPGTRLTVL.

This chain links TRBV2 with TRBJ1-1; no reliable D call. This CDR3 has 13 amino acids. Trimming removed 9 bases from V and 1 base from J, with 12 bases in between. Germline V gene data show CDR1 as SNHLY and CDR2 as FYNNEI. The CDR3 loop is CASIQRENTEAFF. Written as DNA, the CDR3 is TGTGCCAGTATCCAGAGGGAGAACACTGAAGCTTTCTTT.

The chain has TRBV7-9 and TRBJ1-2; 7 nucleotides align to TRBD1. This CDR3 contains 16 residues. Germline V CDR1 and CDR2: SEHNR, FQNEAQ (reference sequence). V trimming: 1 base; J trimming: 0 bases; junction bases outside the gene matches: 5. The CDR3 region is CASSLDGDRANYGYTF. CDR3 in DNA: TGTGCCAGCAGCTTAGATGGAGACAGGGCTAACTATGGCTACACCTTC.

The chain joins TRBV2 to TRBJ1-5; D is undetermined. The CDR3 is 13 amino acids. Per germline, CDR1 SNHLY and CDR2 FYNNEI. The V and J ends lost 6 bases and 5 bases respectively, with 11 bases between them. CDR3 residues: CASSTEVDQPQHF. As DNA, the CDR3 is TGTGCCAGCAGCACAGAGGTGGATCAGCCCCAGCATTTT.

The rearrangement joins TRBV5-6 to TRBJ2-7, with D unclear. V was cut by 3 bases and J by 5 bases, with 9 bases left in between. In germline, CDR1 is SGHDT, CDR2 YYEEEE. The CDR3 sequence is 12 residues long. The CDR3 spells CASSWVSHEQYF. The CDR3 nucleotides are TGTGCCAGCAGCTGGGTATCTCACGAGCAGTACTTC.

This chain joins TRBV24-1 and TRBJ1-5, with 11 bases matching TRBD1. The V gene end was trimmed by 7 bases and the J gene end by 6 bases; junction bases not matched to a gene: 4. The CDR3 covers 14 residues. Germline assignment: CDR1 KGHDR and CDR2 SFDVKD. The CDR3 sequence is CATRGQGVSQPQHF. In nucleotides, the CDR3 is TGTGCCACCAGGGGACAGGGGGTTAGTCAGCCCCAGCATTTT.

The V call is TRBV27, the J call TRBJ1-4; a possible D gene is TRBD1 (5 bases). V shed 3 bases and J shed 5 bases, with 7 bases lying between them. Germline V gene lookup returns CDR1 MNHEY and CDR2 SMNVEV (reference sequence). The CDR3 has 13 amino acids. The CDR3 coding sequence is TGTGCCAGCAGTTTTAGGGACAATGAAAAACTGTTTTTT. Amino acid sequence: CASSFRDNEKLFF. Filled out from reference TRBV27 and TRBJ1-4, the complete variable domain reads EAQVTQNPRYLITVTGKKLTVTCSQNMNHEYMSWYRQDPGLGLRQIYYSMNVEVTDKGDVPEGYKVSRKEKRNFPLILESPSPNQTSLYFCASSFRDNEKLFFGSGTQLSVL.

This chain links TRBV4-1 with TRBJ1-4; 8 bases are a match to TRBD1. Germline assignment: CDR1 MGHRA and CDR2 YSYEKL. V lost 6 bases to trimming and J lost 5 bases; unmatched junction nucleotides: 8. The CDR3 is made up of 15 amino acids. Written as DNA, the CDR3 is TGCGCCAGCAGACCACCGGACAGGGAAAATGAAAAACTGTTTTTT. Its translation: CASRPPDRENEKLFF.